This T cell receptor (beta chain) was profiled in a study of T cell clones after liver transplantation (dated by TCRdb to between 2017 and 2020). In terms of the full investigation: The samples were obtained from ITN030ST, a randomized trial that attempted immunosuppression withdrawal within 2 years after liver transplantation. Donor-reactive T cell clones were identified by TCRbeta sequencing after a pre-transplant mixed lymphocyte reaction and then tracked in post-transplant blood. As an antigen-independent comparator for the donor-reactive sequences, third party-reactive TCRbeta sequences from pre-transplant MLRs were identified as well. Three of the eight recipients were HCV-positive; the others were transplanted for non-autoimmune, non-viral indications. Until randomization at 12-24 months post-transplant, subjects were given standard immunosuppression, with no induction therapy. To count as tolerant, a recipient had to stay completely off immunosuppression for at least one year without liver enzymes climbing beyond twice the upper limit of normal. Blood samples were collected pre-transplant, pre-randomization before withdrawal, and post-randomization after either full withdrawal or failed withdrawal. Of the 8 liver transplant recipients making up the studied cohort, 3 were classified as tolerant and 5 as non-tolerant.

Frozen genomic DNA underwent high-throughput TCRbeta CDR3 sequencing by immunoSEQ, including PCR amplification, mapping, bias correction and internal controls. The study's processing was this. Productive rearrangements were retained, and unique TCRbeta sequences were defined by the CDR3 nucleotide sequence together with the V and J gene. A sequence counted as donor-reactive only if the sequence showed at least 5-fold expansion in CFSE-low cells compared with unstimulated pre-transplant cells and had a frequency of at least 0.01%. Minimum frequency thresholds were set for each subject on the basis of the unstimulated sample with the lowest template count, so that a detection power of at least 90% was ensured. Jensen-Shannon divergence between the top 1000 TCRbeta sequences post- versus pre-transplant served as the measure of repertoire turnover. Two-sided Fisher's exact tests were used to test for changes in how often donor-reactive sequences were detected. TCRdb obtained this table from immuneACCESS and retained in-frame rearrangements with V and J assigned. These tables miss some clones; where compared with another copy, unresolved V genes account for less than half of the shortfall, and the remainder is unexplained. Clone size and the V and J calls come from that table; the DNA yielded D and trimming. The sample table contains about 120,000 clones; only one count was recorded for approximately 90% of them. Around 0.83% of the sample is held by the ten biggest clonotypes.

Reading from cysteine to phenylalanine, the CDR3 counts 14 amino acids. The read is trimmed to its CDR3 DNA, 42 bases read in frame from base 1. CDR1 and CDR2 are read off the germline V gene (reference sequence) as GTSNPN and SVGIG. V trim: 2 bases; J trim: 2 bases; unmatched bases: 5. Thawed unstimulated PBMCs were stained for CD3, CD4 and CD8 and FACS-sorted into CD3+CD4+ and CD3+CD8+ populations. All 8 studied subjects were randomized to immunosuppression withdrawal. Genomic DNA was isolated with the Qiagen DNeasy Blood and Tissue Kit. On this clone itself: The antigen it recognizes is unknown. One base away there is no much larger clone; base qualities are not given.

Summary of the overall study and its limitations: When repertoire turnover was accounted for, significantly reduced detection of donor-reactive sequences was found in 7 of 8 subjects for CD4 and in 8 of 8 subjects for CD8. Donor-reactive sequences decreased more than third party-reactive sequences, which suggests partial antigen-specific deletion that was not related to withdrawal success. Low numbers of available donor cells limited the measurable donor-reactive repertoire in two subjects. Because allograft tissue specimens were not available, migration of donor-reactive T cells into the graft, rather than deletion, may have occurred. In most of the 8 subjects, regardless of tolerance or HCV status, circulating donor-reactive CD4 TCRbeta sequences dropped significantly post-transplant. The conclusions were preliminary, being limited by small, heterogeneous patient numbers and by non-standardized post-transplant time points.

The source was CD4+ T cells from blood, collected 12 months after liver transplant. This TCR came from a human patient who received a liver transplant. Some T cells seen after a transplant may have their origin in the graft donor. The chain couples TRBV30 to TRBJ2-5; 7 junctional bases match TRBD1. The nucleotide sequence reads TGTGCCTGGAGTTGGTTGACAGGGCAAGAGACCCAGTACTTC. It is translated as CAWSWLTGQETQYF.